These 27 T cell receptor beta chains were sequenced from one sample in a study of T-cell reconstitution after alpha-beta-depleted transplantation in children. Using unique molecular identifiers, the investigators prepared the TCRbeta library. TCRdb reprocessed the PCR reads with MiXCR, giving one entry per CDR3 protein. The table has 95,000 to 150,000 distinct CDR3 sequences, 20% to 25% seen once; the top ten hold about 10%. This specimen consisted of PBMCs, mostly from graft donor cells, obtained 180 days after TCRalphabeta/CD19-depleted stem cell transplant. All receptors come from a male patient between 2 and 10 years old who had a stem cell transplant for chronic granulomatous disease, so the T cells may come from the graft donor.

This clonotype was picked up many times. V usage is TRBV5-1 and J usage is TRBJ2-1; D gene uncertain. The germline V and J ends were trimmed by 0 bases and 5 bases, with 9 bases remaining between them. CDR1 is SGHRS and CDR2 is YFSETQ in the germline V gene. The CDR3 covers 14 residues. The CDR3 here is CASSLEQTHNEQFF. The CDR3 DNA is TGCGCCAGCAGCTTGGAACAGACTCACAATGAGCAGTTCTTC. Together with reference TRBV5-1 and TRBJ2-1, the CDR3 gives the full variable domain: KAGVTQTPRYLIKTRGQQVTLSCSPISGHRSVSWYQQTPGQGLQFLFEYFSETQRNKGNFPGRFSGRQFSNSRSEMNVSTLELGDSALYLCASSLEQTHNEQFFGPGTRLTVL.

The CDR3 loop is CASSPTLALRDTQYF. The CDR3 DNA follows: TGTGCCAGCAGCCCCACACTAGCCCTCAGGGATACGCAGTATTTT. The gene calls are TRBV12-3 or TRBV12-4 and TRBJ2-3, with TRBD2 as a possible D gene (6 bases). The CDR3 is 15 amino acids. The V and J ends lost 6 bases and 6 bases respectively, with 19 bases between them.

This clonotype was observed a handful of times. This chain uses TRBV7-2 with TRBJ2-1; no firm D call. Trimming took off 0 bases at V and 7 bases at J, with 10 bases between the two ends. Germline V gene data show CDR1 as SGHTA and CDR2 as FQGNSA. CDR3 length: 14 residues. The CDR3 region is CASSLAGKLNEQFF. The CDR3 DNA sequence: TGTGCCAGCAGCTTAGCGGGAAAACTGAATGAGCAGTTCTTC.

This chain links TRBV12-3 or TRBV12-4 with TRBJ2-5, with TRBD2 as a possible D gene (6 bases). Trimming took 5 bases from V and 4 from J, leaving 14 bases between them. This CDR3 is built from 14 residues. DNA for the CDR3: TGTGCCAGCAGTACAGCTAGCGTCGTAGAGACCCAGTACTTC. Translating gives CASSTASVVETQYF.

This clonotype occurred many times. The rearrangement joins TRBV5-1 to TRBJ1-3; TRBD1 might be the D (5 bases). The CDR3 is 16 residues long. With 4 bases removed from V and 2 bases from J, the gap between germline ends came to 16 bases. The germline gives CDR1 SGHRS, CDR2 YFSETQ. The CDR3, as DNA: TGCGCCAGCAGCCCGGACCCAGGGACGGCTGGAAACACCATATATTTT. Protein sequence: CASSPDPGTAGNTIYF.

This clonotype was observed a few times. The chain combines TRBV20-1 with TRBJ1-5, with 7 bases identical to TRBD1. The J segment lost 4 bases and the V segment lost 6 bases, leaving 3 bases of the junction unmatched. Germline assignment: CDR1 DFQATT and CDR2 SNEGSKA (reference sequence). The CDR3 runs to 12 residues. The CDR3 coding sequence is TGCAGTGCCCAGACAGGGAATCAGCCCCAGCATTTT. It is translated as CSAQTGNQPQHF.

This clonotype has a count of ten or more. This chain joins TRBV5-1 and TRBJ1-5; D not certain. The V and J ends lost 4 bases and 4 bases respectively, with 3 bases between them. Germline V gene sequence: CDR1 SGHRS, CDR2 YFSETQ. The CDR3 totals 11 residues. DNA for the CDR3: TGCGCCAGCAGCGGTAATCAGCCCCAGCATTTT. Its translation is CASSGNQPQHF.

This clonotype was seen a handful of times. The V call is TRBV2, the J call TRBJ2-2; 7 nucleotides match TRBD2. Germline V lookup: CDR1 SNHLY, CDR2 FYNNEI. The V gene end was trimmed by 11 bases and the J gene end by 4 bases; junction bases not matched to a gene: 4. The CDR3 loop spans 12 amino acids. The CDR3 region has the DNA TGTGCCGTCCCTAGCGGCACCGGGGAGCTGTTTTTT. The encoded protein is CAVPSGTGELFF.

This chain links TRBV7-6 with TRBJ2-3; D gene unclear. From germline, CDR1 is SGHVS and CDR2 FNYEAQ. Trimming stripped 0 bases from V and 3 bases from J, with 4 bases between. CDR3 length: 13 residues. The CDR3 protein is CASSLAPTDTQYF. CDR3 coding DNA: TGTGCCAGCAGCTTAGCGCCGACAGATACGCAGTATTTT.

The chain carries TRBV12-3 or TRBV12-4 and TRBJ2-7; 9 positions agree with TRBD1. Trimming took 6 bases from V and 4 from J; bases not matched to a gene: 13. This CDR3 comprises 16 residues. The CDR3 sequence: CASSLEVGQGMYEQYF. As DNA, the CDR3 is TGTGCCAGCAGCCTCGAAGTTGGACAGGGGATGTACGAGCAGTACTTC.

The V and J genes are TRBV12-3 or TRBV12-4 and TRBJ1-1; 7 positions agree with TRBD1. V lost 2 bases and J lost 0; bases outside the gene matches: 9. The CDR3 has 17 amino acids. The CDR3 DNA reads as TGTGCCAGCAGTTTATTTTGGCCCGGGACAGTGAACACTGAAGCTTTCTTT. Residues: CASSLFWPGTVNTEAFF.

This clonotype was observed a few times. The V and J genes are TRBV5-1 and TRBJ2-7; D is perhaps TRBD2 (6 bases). V was shortened by 4 bases and J by 6 bases, with 11 bases between the two germline ends. Germline V CDR1 and CDR2: SGHRS, YFSETQ. The CDR3 runs 12 residues. The CDR3 DNA is TGCGCCAGCAGCAAGGAGGGTAGCGAGCAGTACTTC. Amino acids: CASSKEGSEQYF.

Many counts were recorded for this clonotype. The gene calls are TRBV20-1 and TRBJ2-5, with D possibly TRBD1 on 5 matching bases. The germline gives CDR1 DFQATT, CDR2 SNEGSKA (reference sequence). CDR3 length: 13 amino acids. V was clipped by 3 bases and J by 7 bases, with 15 bases between them. This CDR3 is CSARLVGPGTQYF. Here the CDR3 DNA reads TGCAGTGCTAGGTTGGTGGGGCCGGGGACCCAGTACTTC.

In this sample, this clonotype turned up many times. The J gene is TRBJ2-1, the V gene TRBV28, with D maybe TRBD2 (5 bases). CDR3 length: 14 residues. CDR1 and CDR2 from the germline V gene are MDHEN and SYDVKM. Trimming shortened V by 6 bases and J by 10 bases, and 19 bases separated the two germline ends. CDR3 amino acids: CASRVPGNPNEQFF. The CDR3 nucleotides read TGTGCCAGCAGAGTCCCGGGAAACCCCAACGAGCAGTTCTTC. The full variable domain, completed using reference TRBV28 and TRBJ2-1, is DVKVTQSSRYLVKRTGEKVFLECVQDMDHENMFWYRQDPGLGLRLIYFSYDVKMKEKGDIPEGYSVSREKKERFSLILESASTNQTSMYLCASRVPGNPNEQFFGPGTRLTVL.

This clonotype was observed many times. At one of its ends the junction is not consistent with the germline gene, which may arise from a read error. The chain carries TRBV6-5 and TRBJ2-1; 10 positions agree with TRBD2. There are 13 residues in the CDR3. Per the germline V gene, CDR1 is MNHEY and CDR2 is SVGAGI. The DNA for the CDR3 is TGTGCCAGCAGTTACGTGGCTAGCGGGGGCCTAGCCTTC. Amino acids: CASSYVASGGLAF.

This clonotype was observed at least ten times. The chain recombines TRBV12-3 or TRBV12-4 with TRBJ1-5; 7 nucleotides agree with TRBD1. V lost 2 bases, J lost 4 bases, and 5 bases stayed unmatched. This CDR3 region has 15 residues. The CDR3 region has the DNA TGTGCCAGCAGTTTACGACAGGGAGAGAATCAGCCCCAGCATTTT. Translation: CASSLRQGENQPQHF.

Many counts were recorded for this clonotype. The chain joins TRBV5-4 to TRBJ2-1, with TRBD2 matching over 16 bases. There are 16 residues in the CDR3. Germline values: CDR1 SGHNT, CDR2 YYREEE (reference sequence). After removal of 4 bases from V and 6 bases from J, the junction contained 4 bases not matched to a gene. DNA of the CDR3: TGTGCCAGCAGCACGGGACTAGCGGGAGGGACCAATGAGCAGTTCTTC. Residues: CASSTGLAGGTNEQFF.

This clonotype was picked up many times. Here the CDR3 DNA reads TGTGCCACCAGTGACGCTAGCGGGACGTCCTACAATGAGCAGTTCTTC. Translated: CATSDASGTSYNEQFF. The V and J genes are TRBV24-1 and TRBJ2-1; 9 bases line up with TRBD2. With V trimmed by 4 bases and J by 1 base, 4 bases remained unmatched. CDR1 KGHDR and CDR2 SFDVKD come from the germline V gene. There are 16 residues in the CDR3.

This clonotype was observed many times. The chain links TRBV27 to TRBJ1-4, with D uncertain. This CDR3 contains 15 residues. CDR1 and CDR2 from the germline V gene are MNHEY and SMNVEV (reference sequence). V shed 1 base and J shed 1 base, with 7 bases lying between them. Written as DNA, the CDR3 is TGTGCCAGCAGTTTATATGGTCGAACTAATGAAAAACTGTTTTTT. Its protein product is CASSLYGRTNEKLFF. The full variable domain, in which reference TRBV27 and TRBJ1-4 provide the parts outside the CDR3, is EAQVTQNPRYLITVTGKKLTVTCSQNMNHEYMSWYRQDPGLGLRQIYYSMNVEVTDKGDVPEGYKVSRKEKRNFPLILESPSPNQTSLYFCASSLYGRTNEKLFFGSGTQLSVL.

There are many counts of this clonotype. The chain carries TRBV7-2 and TRBJ2-2; possible D gene TRBD2, 6 bases. The germline V and J ends were trimmed by 11 bases and 0 bases, with 13 bases remaining between them. The germline CDR1 and CDR2 sequences are SGHTA and FQGNSA. The length of the CDR3 is 14 residues. The CDR3 nucleotides are TGTGCCGCCTGGAGGGGAGCGAACACCGGGGAGCTGTTTTTT. Translating it yields CAAWRGANTGELFF.

This clonotype was seen a single time. This chain links TRBV29-1 with TRBJ2-1; 11 positions match TRBD2. Germline values: CDR1 SQVTM, CDR2 ANQGSEA. This CDR3 is 14 amino acids long. J gave up 3 bases and V 3 bases, and 1 base lay outside the gene matches. This chain's CDR3 is CSVEGLAVYNEQFF. CDR3 DNA sequence: TGCAGCGTTGAGGGACTAGCGGTCTACAATGAGCAGTTCTTC.

This clonotype was observed a handful of times. The gene calls are TRBV5-6 and TRBJ2-3, with D hard to call. V was clipped by 2 bases and J by 0 bases, with 4 bases between them. Germline CDR1 reads SGHDT; CDR2 reads YYEEEE. The CDR3 consists of 13 residues. CDR3 nucleotide sequence: TGTGCCAGCAGCTTAGACAGCACAGATACGCAGTATTTT. The encoded protein is CASSLDSTDTQYF.

This chain connects TRBV20-1 to TRBJ2-3; 7 nucleotides agree with TRBD2. The germline gives CDR1 DFQATT, CDR2 SNEGSKA (reference sequence). The CDR3 spans 14 residues. Trimming at V came to 1 base and at J to 5 bases, leaving 6 bases not matched to a gene. The CDR3 sequence: CSARVGGSGDTQYF. The CDR3 nucleotides are TGCAGTGCTAGAGTGGGCGGGAGCGGAGATACGCAGTATTTT.

This clonotype was counted at least ten times. The rearrangement uses TRBV3-1 and TRBJ2-7; D remains unclear. The CDR3 sequence is 16 residues long. The V gene lost 4 bases and the J gene lost 2 bases, with 18 bases spanning the gap. Germline-derived CDR1 and CDR2 are LGHDT and YNNKEL (reference sequence). The CDR3 spells CASSRYLGSPPYEQYF. The CDR3, as DNA: TGTGCCAGCAGCCGGTATTTGGGCAGTCCGCCCTACGAGCAGTACTTC.

The chain recombines TRBV7-6 with TRBJ2-2; D is uncertain. CDR3 size: 14 residues. V was shortened by 6 bases and J by 7 bases, with 15 bases between the two germline ends. In germline, CDR1 is SGHVS, CDR2 FNYEAQ. CDR3 DNA sequence: TGTGCCAGCAGAAGAGCCGGCGGCGTCGGGGAGCTGTTTTTT. Amino acid sequence: CASRRAGGVGELFF. Filled out from reference TRBV7-6 and TRBJ2-2, the complete variable domain reads GAGVSQSPRYKVTKRGQDVALRCDPISGHVSLYWYRQALGQGPEFLTYFNYEAQQDKSGLPNDRFSAERPEGSISTLTIQRTEQRDSAMYRCASRRAGGVGELFFGEGSRLTVL.

The chain employs TRBV11-3 and TRBJ2-2; D unresolved. V lost 2 bases and J 6 bases, leaving 4 bases between the germline ends. Germline V gene data show CDR1 as SGHNT and CDR2 as YENEEA. The CDR3 has 12 residues. The CDR3: CASSLQSGELFF. The CDR3, as DNA: TGTGCCAGCAGCTTACAGTCCGGGGAGCTGTTTTTT.

The chain recombines TRBV7-2 with TRBJ2-7; the D gene is possibly TRBD1 (5 bases). Between the trimmed V and J ends, which lost 4 bases and 2 bases, there was a span of 9 bases. Germline CDR1 reads SGHTA; CDR2 reads FQGNSA. The CDR3 sequence is 13 residues long. The CDR3, as DNA: TGTGCCAGCAGCTCCAGGGTTGCCTACGAGCAGTACTTC. Translated: CASSSRVAYEQYF.